The 3 T cell receptor beta chains listed next were all sequenced from one sample in a study of molecular identifiers for immune sequencing clone quantification. TCRdb reprocessed the PCR reads via MiXCR and lists one record per CDR3 protein. Of under 65,000 distinct CDR3 sequences in the sample, approximately 26% were seen once. Sample: naive CD8+ T cells from blood, with Jurkat cell RNA spiked in. Subset defined: FACS-sorted CD8+CD4-CCR7+CD45RA+ naive T cells. The receptors were gathered from a human donor in good health. Some libraries in this study had Jurkat cell RNA spiked in.

This clonotype showed up many times. The DNA of the CDR3 is TGTGCCAGTAGTCCATATTACGGCGGGGGCACTGAAGCTTTCTTT. This codes for CASSPYYGGGTEAFF. The chain has TRBV19 and TRBJ1-1; possible D gene TRBD1, 5 bases. CDR3 size: 15 residues. Per germline, CDR1 LNHDA and CDR2 SQIVND (reference sequence). The V and J ends lost 5 bases and 4 bases respectively, with 17 bases between them.

Comment on this clonotype: A read error may be the cause here, since a much bigger clone is one base away. The chain uses TRBV28 and TRBJ1-1; D might be TRBD1 (5 bases). Germline V gene lookup returns CDR1 MDHEN and CDR2 SYDVKM. The CDR3 is made up of 15 amino acids. In nucleotides, the CDR3 is TGTGCCAGCAGTTTACTCGGGGGAGATTTCACTAAAGCTTTCTTT. This translates into CASSLLGGDFTKAFF. Full variable domain (outside the CDR3, taken from reference TRBV28 and TRBJ1-1): DVKVTQSSRYLVKRTGEKVFLECVQDMDHENMFWYRQDPGLGLRLIYFSYDVKMKEKGDIPEGYSVSREKKERFSLILESASTNQTSMYLCASSLLGGDFTKAFFGQGTRLTVV.

This clonotype showed up many times. CDR3 amino acids: CASSTRGGLRTDTQYF. CDR3 bases: TGTGCCAGCAGCACTAGAGGGGGGCTTCGGACAGATACGCAGTATTTT. The rearrangement uses TRBV7-9 and TRBJ2-3; possibly TRBD1 or TRBD2 for D (6 bases each). There are 16 residues in the CDR3. Germline V CDR1 and CDR2: SEHNR, FQNEAQ (reference sequence). V was pared by 5 bases and J by 3 bases, with 18 bases between. The full variable domain, completed using reference TRBV7-9 and TRBJ2-3, is DTGVSQNPRHKITKRGQNVTFRCDPISEHNRLYWYRQTLGQGPEFLTYFQNEAQLEKSRLLSDRFSAERPKGSFSTLEIQRTEQGDSAMYLCASSTRGGLRTDTQYFGPGTRLTVL.